These 11 T cell receptor beta chains were sequenced from one sample in a study of blood T cell repertoires in COVID-19. Generated by immunoSEQ multiplex PCR, the TCRdb table keeps only in-frame clones and is missing some. The table records some 220,000 clones, around 81% of them present only once. The sequenced sample consisted of peripheral blood. The receptors stem from a woman aged 55-69 years with acute or convalescent COVID-19.

The chain combines TRBV7-8 with TRBJ1-3, with D hard to call. Germline values: CDR1 SGHVS, CDR2 FQNEAQ. The CDR3 loop spans 14 amino acids. Trimming removed 5 bases from V and 2 bases from J, with 10 bases in between. CDR3 coding DNA: TGTGCCAGCAGCCTAGGTGGCACTGGAAACACCATATATTTT. Translation: CASSLGGTGNTIYF.

Concerning this clone: It is unclear where the CDR3 begins or ends on the DNA, so no DNA is shown, and the CDR3 is as TCRdb lists it. The rearrangement joins TRBV21-1 to TRBJ1-3; the table's TRBD1 call for D was not verified on the DNA. TRBV21-1 is described as a pseudogene. The CDR3 contains 15 residues when both ends are counted. The CDR3: CASSYLWGLGNTIYF.

The chain employs TRBV4-2 and TRBJ1-2; maybe TRBD1 (6 bases). CDR1 and CDR2 (germline): LGHNA, YNFKEQ. V was trimmed by 4 bases and J by 2 bases, leaving 8 bases between them. The CDR3 covers 13 residues. CDR3: CASSLGQNYGYTF. Here the CDR3 DNA reads TGTGCCAGCAGCCTAGGACAGAACTATGGCTACACCTTC.

In this sample, this clone turned up once. The chain uses TRBV12-5 and TRBJ2-7; D call uncertain. The CDR3 runs 14 residues. V lost 2 bases, J lost 6 bases, and 14 bases lay in between. The V gene's germline CDR1 is LGHNT and CDR2 FRNRAP. The DNA of the CDR3 is TGTGCTAGTGGTTTGTTCCAACCCGCCGGCGAGCAGTACTTC. Protein product: CASGLFQPAGEQYF.

The CDR3 here is CASSNRGSNQPQHF. In nucleotides, the CDR3 is TGTGCCAGCAGTAATCGGGGTAGCAATCAGCCCCAGCATTTT. The chain combines TRBV6-5 with TRBJ1-5; D is unresolved. CDR1 MNHEY and CDR2 SVGAGI come from the germline V gene. The CDR3 consists of 14 residues. The germline V and J ends were trimmed by 5 bases and 0 bases, with 8 bases remaining between them.

This clone was seen a handful of times. This chain uses TRBV5-1 with TRBJ2-5; no clear D. This CDR3 is built from 12 residues. The V gene lost 0 bases and the J gene lost 5 bases, with 5 bases spanning the gap. CDR1 and CDR2 from the germline V gene are SGHRS and YFSETQ. The CDR3 is CASSLAFETQYF. The DNA of the CDR3 is TGCGCCAGCAGCTTGGCCTTCGAGACCCAGTACTTC.

The CDR3 coding sequence is TGTGCCAGCACCCTCTCTGGAAACACCATATATTTT. Its protein is CASTLSGNTIYF. This rearrangement joins TRBV2 to TRBJ1-3; D unresolved. This CDR3 is built from 12 residues. V was trimmed by 7 bases and J by 0 bases, leaving 4 bases between them. Germline CDR1 and CDR2: SNHLY and FYNNEI.

The genes are TRBV27 and TRBJ2-3; 10 bases agree with TRBD2. There are 15 residues in the CDR3. Germline CDR1 MNHEY, CDR2 SMNVEV (reference sequence). Trimming removed 3 bases from V and 1 base from J; junction bases left unmatched: 1. The CDR3 DNA sequence: TGTGCCAGCAGTTTGCTAGCGGGGGGCACAGATACGCAGTATTTT. The encoded protein is CASSLLAGGTDTQYF.

V is TRBV6-2 or TRBV6-3 and J is TRBJ1-2; TRBD1 is a possible D gene (5 bases). Trimming left V 3 bases short and J 0 bases short, with 11 bases between. CDR1 and CDR2 from the germline V gene are MNHEY and SVGEGT. CDR3 length: 15 residues. CDR3 DNA: TGTGCCAGCAGTTATTCAAAGACAGCTAACTATGGCTACACCTTC. This sequence encodes CASSYSKTANYGYTF.

The chain is built from TRBV10-2 and TRBJ2-7, with TRBD2 identical over 8 bases. CDR1 and CDR2 from the germline V gene are WSHSY and SAAADI. The CDR3 is made up of 13 amino acids. V was pared by 4 bases and J by 6 bases, with 5 bases of the junction left unmatched. DNA of the CDR3: TGCGCCAGCAGTGCCCAGCGGGGGAGCGAGCAGTACTTC. Encoded protein: CASSAQRGSEQYF.

CDR3 loop: CASGDLNTGELFF. The DNA for the CDR3 is TGTGCCAGCGGGGACTTAAACACCGGGGAGCTGTTTTTT. The rearrangement uses TRBV2 and TRBJ2-2; the D gene is possibly TRBD2 (6 bases). There are 13 residues in the CDR3. Germline V gene data show CDR1 as SNHLY and CDR2 as FYNNEI. V was cut by 8 bases and J by 2 bases, with 9 bases left in between.